This T cell receptor (beta chain) stems from a study of beta chain features in type 1 diabetes. This clone has a handful of counts. Its target is not known. In germline, CDR1 is SGHNT, CDR2 YENEEA. V lost 5 bases, J lost 8 bases, and 16 bases lay in between. There are 15 residues in the CDR3. Study results and caveats: When Type 1 diabetes patients were examined, their TCRB CDR3s proved moderately but significantly shorter in all four CD4+ subsets. Across patients, naive, central memory and Treg TCRB repertoires exhibited apparently greater similarity than was observed across healthy donors. It was possible that PCR favored shorter templates, equally so in patients and controls.

Isolated RNA was reverse transcribed in full, so expressed TCRB transcripts were sequenced. The protocol was immunoSEQ multiplex PCR, while the TCRdb copy is restricted to in-frame clones and leaves out a portion. The table shows 600,000 to 700,000 clones, with 13% occurring only once. The sample was naive CD4+ T cells from blood. This receptor was taken from a man younger than 35 with type 1 diabetes. The gene calls are TRBV11-3 and TRBJ1-6; D is unresolved. The CDR3 bases are TGTGCCAGCAGCCTGGAAGACATTGGGGATTCACCCCTCCACTTT. Protein product: CASSLEDIGDSPLHF.